This T cell receptor (beta chain) was recorded in a study of blood T cell repertoires in COVID-19. Study context: There were acute and convalescent COVID-19 samples, and they came from the United States, Italy and Spain. Nucleic acid was either cDNA or gDNA, and it came from T cells, B-cell-depleted T cells, or PBMCs.

How the authors handled the data: Quantification of nucleated cells was approximated via reference gene primer amplification. Only in-frame clones appear in the TCRdb table, and some are missing; sequencing was by immunoSEQ multiplex PCR. V and J calls and clone size are copied from that table; D and trimming were computed from the DNA. The sample lists about 200,000 clones; less than 90% were seen once. The germline V gene encodes CDR1 SGHDT and CDR2 YYEEEE. V lost 0 bases, J lost 2 bases, and 8 bases lay in between. The CDR3 has 14 amino acids. Sequencing was performed on peripheral blood. The gene calls are TRBV5-6 and TRBJ1-1, with D hard to call. The origin of this receptor is a woman between 50 and 59 years old with acute or convalescent COVID-19. For the CDR3, the DNA is TGTGCCAGCAGCTTGGGGCAGGTAAACACTGAAGCTTTCTTT. It translates to CASSLGQVNTEAFF. Looking up the rest from reference TRBV5-6 and TRBJ1-1 gives the full variable domain: DAGVTQSPTHLIKTRGQQVTLRCSPKSGHDTVSWYQQALGQGPQFIFQYYEEEERQRGNFPDRFSGHQFPNYSSELNVNALLLGDSALYLCASSLGQVNTEAFFGQGTRLTVV.